This T cell receptor (beta chain) was captured by sequencing in a study of OX40 agonist ivuxolimab in advanced cancers. Germline V lookup: CDR1 SEHNR, CDR2 FQNEAQ (reference sequence). Trimming took 5 bases from V and 7 from J, leaving 14 bases between them. The CDR3 has 13 amino acids. Some clones are missing from TCRdb's copy, which holds only in-frame ones; the method was immunoSEQ multiplex PCR. The sample carries about 61,000 clones, around 83% recorded once. This clone was seen only a few times. J is TRBJ1-2 and V is TRBV7-9; possibly TRBD1 for D (5 bases). The source of this sequence is an adult with an advanced solid tumor such as melanoma, head and neck, liver or kidney cancer. Sequencing was performed on CD4+ or CD8+ T cells sorted from blood, taken in a trial of the OX40 agonist ivuxolimab. CDR3 region: CASSPTQRGGYTF. The CDR3 DNA follows: TGTGCCAGCAGCCCAACCCAGAGGGGTGGCTACACCTTC. Variable domain in full (rest from reference TRBV7-9 and TRBJ1-2): DTGVSQNPRHKITKRGQNVTFRCDPISEHNRLYWYRQTLGQGPEFLTYFQNEAQLEKSRLLSDRFSAERPKGSFSTLEIQRTEQGDSAMYLCASSPTQRGGYTFGSGTRLTVV.